Listed below are T cell receptor beta chains from one sample, sequenced in a study of neurological immune-mediated disorders. MiXCR, applied by TCRdb to the 5' RACE reads, yields one record per CDR3 protein. The profile shows about 60,000 distinct CDR3 sequences, 4.2% of them singletons. Specimen: PBMCs. The source is a man aged 50 to 60 with multiple sclerosis. Both conserved end residues are part of each CDR3. Fields, in order: D gene, clone size, J gene, V gene, CDR3 DNA, CDR3 protein. A D gene is named only where the DNA matches it firmly. Part of the rows lack a size; the others show once, few, many or a class for expanded clones.

.	.	TRBJ2-5	TRBV10-3	TGTGCCATCAGTGACCCTTATCCTGCGGCGGCGAAGACCCAGTACTTC	CAISDPYPAAAKTQYF
.	many	TRBJ1-2	TRBV12-3/TRBV12-4	TGTGCCAGTCAAGGGGGGAGTTTAAGCTATGGCTACACCTTC	CASQGGSLSYGYTF
TRBD1	few	TRBJ2-1	TRBV7-9	TGTGCCAGCAGCTCGGGACAGGGAGTCAGTGAAAGGAATGAGCAGTTCTTC	CASSSGQGVSERNEQFF
TRBD2	many	TRBJ2-1	TRBV20-1	TGCAGTGCCCTGACTAGCGGGAGTAACAATGAGCAGTTCTTC	CSALTSGSNNEQFF
.	many	TRBJ2-7	TRBV2	TGTGCCAGCAGTATACAGGGAGACGAGCAGTACTTC	CASSIQGDEQYF
TRBD2	many	TRBJ2-1	TRBV20-1	TGCAGTGCTAGAGCTCCACTAGCGGGGGGCCAGAATGAGCAGTTCTTC	CSARAPLAGGQNEQFF
TRBD1	few	TRBJ2-1	TRBV5-1	TGCGCCAGCAGTGGATTGTGGACAGGGGGTTCTAATGAGCAGTTCTTC	CASSGLWTGGSNEQFF
.	many	TRBJ1-1	TRBV28	TGTGCCAGCAGTTTCAGGAACACTGAAGCTTTCTTT	CASSFRNTEAFF
.	.	TRBJ2-5	TRBV7-8	TGTGCCAGCAGCTTAGGACACCTACAAGAGACCCAGTACTTC	CASSLGHLQETQYF
.	many	TRBJ2-7	TRBV6-6	TGTGCCAGCAGTTACTCGACAGCCGGGACATACGAGCAGTACTTC	CASSYSTAGTYEQYF
.	medium-sized	TRBJ1-1	TRBV5-1	TGCGCCAGCAGCCGGGATTGGGGGTCTGAAGCTTTCTTT	CASSRDWGSEAFF
.	many	TRBJ1-6	TRBV20-1	TGCAGTGCTAGAGAGGGGTTCTATAATTCACCCCTCCACTTT	CSAREGFYNSPLHF
.	many	TRBJ2-4	TRBV29-1	TGCAGCGTTGAAGATCAACCCGGGATTGTAAACATTCAGTACTTC	CSVEDQPGIVNIQYF
.	few	TRBJ2-7	TRBV21-1	TGTGCCAGCAGCAAAGCTGCCAGGGGCTACGAGCAGTACTTC	CASSKAARGYEQYF
TRBD2	many	TRBJ2-1	TRBV15	TGTGCCACCAGCAGAGATACTAGCGGGAGTTTGCATGAGCAGTTCTTC	CATSRDTSGSLHEQFF
TRBD1	many	TRBJ1-5	TRBV7-2	TGTGCCAGCAGCCAAGGGACAGGGGGTCAGCCCCAGCATTTT	CASSQGTGGQPQHF
.	many	TRBJ2-5	TRBV7-9	TGTGCCAGCAGCTTAGGTGCCACCCAGTACTTC	CASSLGATQYF
TRBD1	many	TRBJ2-7	TRBV10-3	TGTGCCATCAGTACAGCGGACAGGGGTCCCCCCTACGAGCAGTACTTC	CAISTADRGPPYEQYF
.	many	TRBJ1-1	TRBV28	TGTGCCAGCAGCCCGTTTGTAGGGGGTCGGAGGAACACTGAAGCTTTCTTT	CASSPFVGGRRNTEAFF
TRBD1	many	TRBJ2-2	TRBV6-2/TRBV6-3	TGTGCCAGCAGTCGCCTCGCAGGGGGCATTATGAACACCGGGGAGCTGTTTTTT	CASSRLAGGIMNTGELFF
TRBD2	few	TRBJ2-2	TRBV20-1	TGCAGTGCTAGAGCCCAGACTAGCGGGCGAACCGGGGAGCTGTTTTTT	CSARAQTSGRTGELFF
.	many	TRBJ2-7	TRBV5-1	TGCGCCAGCAGCTTGGACGGCGGGACCTACGAGCAGTACTTC	CASSLDGGTYEQYF
TRBD2	many	TRBJ2-1	TRBV14	TGTGCCAGCAGCCAAGAACAGCGGGGGCCGGTAAGGGATGAGCAGTTCTTC	CASSQEQRGPVRDEQFF
.	many	TRBJ2-1	TRBV20-1	TGCAGTGCTAGTAAGTGGGACGACGGGGAGCAGTTCTTC	CSASKWDDGEQFF
TRBD2	.	TRBJ2-3	TRBV24-1	TGTGCCACCAGTGGTGGGACTAGCGGGAGGACGACAGATACGCAGTATTTT	CATSGGTSGRTTDTQYF
.	many	TRBJ2-1	TRBV5-1	TGCGCCAGCAGCTTGGTTGGAGATTACAATGAGCAGTTCTTC	CASSLVGDYNEQFF
.	.	TRBJ2-5	TRBV24-1	TGTGCCACCTCCGGCCACGGGTTGATAGGGGAGACCCAGTACTTC	CATSGHGLIGETQYF
.	many	TRBJ1-6	TRBV5-4	TGTGCCAGCAGCTTCGGTGGATCACCCCTCCACTTT	CASSFGGSPLHF
.	many	TRBJ2-1	TRBV5-1	TGCGCCAGCAGGAGAGGGCCGCAGGACAATGAGCAGTTCTTC	CASRRGPQDNEQFF
.	.	TRBJ2-5	TRBV4-1	TGCGCCAGCAGCAGGGGCATTCTAGAAGAGACCCAGTACTTC	CASSRGILEETQYF
.	few	TRBJ1-2	TRBV29-1	TGCAGCGTACGAGGGGGGAGAAGTGGCTACACCTTC	CSVRGGRSGYTF
.	few	TRBJ2-1	TRBV2	TGTGCCAGCAGTGAATATAGCTCCTACAATGAGCAGTTCTTC	CASSEYSSYNEQFF
.	many	TRBJ2-2	TRBV20-1	TGCAGTGCTAGATGGAACACCGGGGAGCTGTTTTTT	CSARWNTGELFF
.	many	TRBJ2-7	TRBV4-1	TGCGCCAGCAGCCGGGGACTCTGGGGCGAGCAGTACTTC	CASSRGLWGEQYF
.	many	TRBJ2-5	TRBV20-1	TGCAGTGCTAGAGGCGTCGGACAAGAGACCCAGTACTTC	CSARGVGQETQYF
.	.	TRBJ1-5	TRBV20-1	TGCAGTGCTAGCGCCGTCCCGTTCGGGATAGAGGATCAGCCCCAGCATTTT	CSASAVPFGIEDQPQHF
TRBD1	.	TRBJ1-2	TRBV5-6	TGTGCCAGCAGCCGGACAGGGGGCGATGGCTACACCTTC	CASSRTGGDGYTF
TRBD1	many	TRBJ1-6	TRBV28	TGTGCCAGCAGTTCCCCCGCCGGACAGGGGATTTTTGATTCACCCCTCCACTTT	CASSSPAGQGIFDSPLHF
.	few	TRBJ1-2	TRBV12-3/TRBV12-4	TGTGCCAGCAGTTTAGAACAGTTCTATGGCTACACCTTC	CASSLEQFYGYTF
.	many	TRBJ2-7	TRBV4-1	TGCGCCAGCAGCCAGCTTCTTACCGGGACCGACTACGAGCAGTACTTC	CASSQLLTGTDYEQYF
.	many	TRBJ2-7	TRBV29-1	TGCAGCGTTGAACCACAGTCAAACGAGCAGTACTTC	CSVEPQSNEQYF
TRBD2	.	TRBJ2-3	TRBV29-1	TGCAGCGTTGTCGGCTCGGGGCGGGGGAGAAGGGATACGCAGTATTTT	CSVVGSGRGRRDTQYF
TRBD2	few	TRBJ2-3	TRBV20-1	TGCAGTGCAACCGGGACTAGCGTAACAGATACGCAGTATTTT	CSATGTSVTDTQYF
TRBD1	.	TRBJ2-4	TRBV5-1	TGCGCCAGCAGACCCTCTGGACAGGGGAGGAACATTCAGTACTTC	CASRPSGQGRNIQYF
.	many	TRBJ1-2	TRBV18	TGTGCCAGCTCACCCAGGGACTATGGCTACACCTTC	CASSPRDYGYTF
TRBD1	many	TRBJ2-7	TRBV28	TGTGCCAGCAGCCGAGGGGACAGGGTGAGGGGCTCCTACGAGCAGTACTTC	CASSRGDRVRGSYEQYF
.	few	TRBJ2-3	TRBV5-8	TGTGCCAGCAGCTTACGATCAGTCACAGATACGCAGTATTTT	CASSLRSVTDTQYF
.	many	TRBJ1-3	TRBV28	TGTGCCAGCAGCTACAGATACTCTGGAAACACCATATATTTT	CASSYRYSGNTIYF